This T cell receptor beta chain stems from a study of prognosis after radiotherapy for stage I lung cancer. V was trimmed by 8 bases and J by 4 bases, leaving 11 bases between them. The CDR3 extends over 13 amino acids. Germline-derived CDR1 and CDR2 are ENHRY and SYGVKD. Ten or more counts support this clonotype. The study amplified the TCR beta CDR3 region from genomic DNA. This amplification was carried out by two rounds of multiplex PCR. Primers (each specific to one TRBV or TRBJ gene) were used in first-round PCR. Via MiXCR, TCRdb re-called the multiplex PCR reads, giving one row per CDR3 protein. The sample carries tens of thousands of distinct CDR3 sequences, about 41% recorded once.

This chain links TRBV10-3 with TRBJ1-4; D not resolved. Sequenced material: PBMCs, taken before or after stereotactic body radiation therapy (not recorded which). The receptor was isolated from a donor aged 50 or older with non-small cell lung cancer. The CDR3 loop reads CAIGPGDNEKLFF. The CDR3 nucleotides are TGTGCCATCGGCCCTGGAGATAATGAAAAACTGTTTTTT.